This TCR beta chain was identified during a study of control samples from healthy donors and cancer patients. Sequencing was performed with immunoSEQ multiplex PCR; in TCRdb, only in-frame clones are kept and a portion is missing. Of approximately 170,000 clones in the sample, 85% to 95% were seen once. Germline V CDR1 and CDR2: SGDLS, YYNGEE. Trimming pared 0 bases from V and 1 base from J, leaving 8 bases between. The CDR3 covers 15 residues. The chain has TRBV9 and TRBJ1-3; D gene unclear. The material sequenced was blood. The clonotype was recovered from a man aged 30-40 years in good health. DNA of the CDR3: TGTGCCAGCAGCGTAGAGGAGTTTTCTGGAAACACCATATATTTT. This translates into CASSVEEFSGNTIYF.